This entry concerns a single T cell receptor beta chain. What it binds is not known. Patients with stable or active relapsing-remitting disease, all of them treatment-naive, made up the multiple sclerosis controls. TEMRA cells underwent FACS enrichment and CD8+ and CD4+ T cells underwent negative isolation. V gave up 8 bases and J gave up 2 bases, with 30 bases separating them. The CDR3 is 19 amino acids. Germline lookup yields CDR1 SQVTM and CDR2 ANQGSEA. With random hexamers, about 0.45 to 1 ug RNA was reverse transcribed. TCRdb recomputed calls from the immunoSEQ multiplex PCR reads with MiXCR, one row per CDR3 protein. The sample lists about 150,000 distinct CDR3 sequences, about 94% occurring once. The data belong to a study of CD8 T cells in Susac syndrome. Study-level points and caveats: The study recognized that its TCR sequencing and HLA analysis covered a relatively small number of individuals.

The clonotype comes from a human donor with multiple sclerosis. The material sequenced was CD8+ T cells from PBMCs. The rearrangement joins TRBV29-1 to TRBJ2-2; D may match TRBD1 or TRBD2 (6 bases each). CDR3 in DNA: TGCAGCCCACCGAGGGGGGAGAGACGATGGGAGACAAACACCGGGGAGCTGTTTTTT. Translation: CSPPRGERRWETNTGELFF.